Shown below are 29 T cell receptor beta chains from a single sample sequenced in a study of blood T cell repertoires in COVID-19. The data were produced by immunoSEQ multiplex PCR, yet TCRdb's version contains in-frame clones alone and is incomplete. The table shows some 170,000 clones, with roughly 76% occurring only once. Sequenced sample: peripheral blood. These receptors came from a woman between 40 and 50 years old with COVID-19, enrolled during active disease.

On this clone: The sample carries other DNA sequences with the same CDR3. V usage is TRBV3-1 (or the pseudogene TRBV3-2) and J usage is TRBJ2-7; the D is unclear. V was trimmed by 1 base and J by 0 bases, leaving 19 bases between them. The CDR3 contains 18 residues. Germline V gene data show CDR1 as LGHDT and CDR2 as YNNKEL (reference sequence). The CDR3 reads CASSQAPGKGPSSYEQYF. CDR3 bases: TGTGCCAGCAGCCAAGCCCCGGGTAAAGGCCCCAGCTCCTACGAGCAGTACTTC.

Only a few counts were recorded for this clone. The chain is built from TRBV7-9 and TRBJ2-1; D is unclear. Germline loops: CDR1 SEHNR, CDR2 FQNEAQ (reference sequence). The CDR3 length is 11 residues. Between the trimmed V and J ends, which lost 3 bases and 9 bases, there was a span of 6 bases. The CDR3 DNA sequence: TGTGCCAGCAGCTTCCTAGGTGAGCAGTTCTTC. Its translation: CASSFLGEQFF.

This rearrangement joins TRBV5-5 to TRBJ1-6; the D gene is possibly TRBD1 (6 bases). The CDR3 is 17 amino acids. Germline V gene data show CDR1 as SGHKS and CDR2 as YYEKEE (reference sequence). V gave up 0 bases and J gave up 10 bases, with 20 bases separating them. CDR3 nucleotide sequence: TGTGCCAGCAGCTTGGACGGGGGGGCGCCGATGGGCTCACCCCTCCACTTT. It encodes CASSLDGGAPMGSPLHF.

This chain uses TRBV24-1 with TRBJ2-5; weak D call: TRBD2 (6 bases). The CDR3 is 12 amino acids. From germline, CDR1 is KGHDR and CDR2 SFDVKD. V was cut by 7 bases and J by 6 bases, with 11 bases left in between. In nucleotides, the CDR3 is TGTGCCACCAGCGGGAGCGCCAAGACCCAGTACTTC. Translated, it gives CATSGSAKTQYF.

The chain combines TRBV28 with TRBJ1-2; TRBD1 is a possible D gene (5 bases). The CDR3 has 15 residues. Trimming took 5 bases from V and 6 from J, leaving 19 bases between them. CDR1 MDHEN and CDR2 SYDVKM come from the germline V gene. CDR3 sequence: CASSRSGLDINGYTF. In nucleotides, the CDR3 is TGTGCCAGCAGTAGGTCAGGGCTGGATATCAATGGCTACACCTTC.

V and J are TRBV19 and TRBJ1-1; possibly TRBD1 for D (6 bases). Germline V gives CDR1 LNHDA, CDR2 SQIVND (reference sequence). V lost 3 bases and J lost 4, with 12 bases in between. The CDR3 runs 14 residues. In DNA form, the CDR3 reads TGTGCCAGTAGTATCGGCGGGGGGCTCACTGAAGCTTTCTTT. Its translation is CASSIGGGLTEAFF.

The chain links TRBV9 to TRBJ2-5, with 9 nucleotides matching TRBD1. J lost 5 bases, V lost 3 bases, and 11 bases had no gene match. CDR1 and CDR2 from the germline V gene are SGDLS and YYNGEE. This CDR3 is 16 amino acids long. The chain's CDR3 is CASSANRGPISETQYF. Here the CDR3 DNA reads TGTGCCAGCAGCGCCAACAGGGGGCCCATCTCTGAGACCCAGTACTTC.

The chain couples TRBV19 to TRBJ2-5, with 8 bases identical to TRBD2. The junction had 8 bases not matched to a gene; V was cut back by 3 bases and J by 5 bases. Germline V CDR1 and CDR2: LNHDA, SQIVND (reference sequence). The CDR3 is made up of 15 amino acids. CDR3 sequence reads: CASSMDGRARETQYF. In nucleotides, the CDR3 is TGTGCCAGTAGTATGGACGGGAGGGCCAGGGAGACCCAGTACTTC. Based on the CDR3 plus reference TRBV19 and TRBJ2-5, the full variable domain is DGGITQSPKYLFRKEGQNVTLSCEQNLNHDAMYWYRQDPGQGLRLIYYSQIVNDFQKGDIAEGYSVSREKKESFPLTVTSAQKNPTAFYLCASSMDGRARETQYFGPGTRLLVL.

The chain has TRBV4-1 and TRBJ2-1; TRBD2 aligns across 15 bases. Looked up from germline, CDR1 is MGHRA and CDR2 is YSYEKL. The CDR3 covers 15 residues. V shed 0 bases, J shed 10 bases, and the junction held 1 base outside the gene matches. Written as DNA, the CDR3 is TGCGCCAGCAGCCAAGAGGGACTAGCGGGGGGAGAGCAGTTCTTC. This codes for CASSQEGLAGGEQFF.

V and J are TRBV13 and TRBJ2-3, with D perhaps TRBD2 (5 bases). V gave up 5 bases and J gave up 4 bases, with 16 bases separating them. Germline values: CDR1 PRHDT, CDR2 FYEKMQ (reference sequence). The CDR3 extends over 15 amino acids. CDR3 DNA: TGTGCCAGCAGCAGGCGGGCGGTCTCTGCAGATACGCAGTATTTT. Translating it yields CASSRRAVSADTQYF.

The chain uses TRBV2 and TRBJ2-3, with TRBD1 matching 7 bases. CDR1 and CDR2 from the germline V gene are SNHLY and FYNNEI. The V segment lost 8 bases and the J segment 2 bases; nucleotides outside the gene matches: 4. The CDR3 runs to 13 residues. CDR3 loop: CASDRVSTDTQYF. As DNA, the CDR3 is TGTGCCAGCGACAGGGTGTCCACAGATACGCAGTATTTT.

The rearrangement joins TRBV4-1 to TRBJ2-7; possibly TRBD2 for D (5 bases). The CDR3 is 15 residues long. Per germline, CDR1 MGHRA and CDR2 YSYEKL. Trimming shortened V by 0 bases and J by 3 bases, and 12 bases separated the two germline ends. The CDR3 region has the DNA TGCGCCAGCAGCCAAGAAAGCCTCGGAGGCTACGAGCAGTACGTC. This sequence encodes CASSQESLGGYEQYV.

Turning to this clone: Compared with germline, one end of the junction differs, possibly owing to a read error. The genes are TRBV6-1 and TRBJ2-5; D perhaps matches TRBD1 (6 bases). Germline CDR1 MNHNS, CDR2 SASEGT. This CDR3 region has 12 residues. CDR3 sequence: CASSDLGRGPHF. DNA for the CDR3: TGTGCCAGCAGTGACCTTGGCAGGGGTCCCCACTTC.

This chain connects TRBV13 to TRBJ2-2; no clear D gene. Deletions cut 2 bases from V and 7 bases from J, with 5 bases between. Germline V CDR1 and CDR2: PRHDT, FYEKMQ (reference sequence). The CDR3 covers 12 residues. The CDR3, as DNA: TGTGCCAGCAGCTTATTCCGCGGGGAGCTGTTTTTT. Its protein product is CASSLFRGELFF. The full variable domain, in which reference TRBV13 and TRBJ2-2 provide the parts outside the CDR3, is AAGVIQSPRHLIKEKRETATLKCYPIPRHDTVYWYQQGPGQDPQFLISFYEKMQSDKGSIPDRFSAQQFSDYHSELNMSSLELGDSALYFCASSLFRGELFFGEGSRLTVL.

The rearrangement uses TRBV6-4 and TRBJ1-2, with D possibly matching TRBD1 (5 bases). The germline V and J ends were trimmed by 2 bases and 8 bases, with 15 bases remaining between them. Germline V gene lookup returns CDR1 MRHNA and CDR2 SNTAGT. This CDR3 is built from 14 residues. CDR3 protein: CASSDIGGRGGYTF. DNA of the CDR3: TGTGCCAGCAGTGACATCGGTGGCCGGGGGGGCTACACCTTC.

This clone was counted only a few times. V gene TRBV5-1 combines with J gene TRBJ2-7, with D perhaps TRBD1 (6 bases). CDR1 and CDR2 (germline): SGHRS, YFSETQ. The CDR3 is 15 residues long. V lost 0 bases to trimming and J lost 5 bases, with 15 bases between them. CDR3 residues: CASSLDFAGANEQYF. CDR3 in DNA: TGCGCCAGCAGCTTGGATTTTGCAGGGGCGAACGAGCAGTACTTC.

The rearrangement uses TRBV5-4 and TRBJ2-1; D not resolved. Germline CDR1 and CDR2: SGHNT and YYREEE (reference sequence). With 1 base removed from V and 0 bases from J, the gap between germline ends came to 8 bases. CDR3 length equals 15 residues. The CDR3 sequence is CASSLYPSSYNEQFF. The CDR3 DNA follows: TGTGCCAGCAGCTTGTATCCGAGCTCCTACAATGAGCAGTTCTTC.

The rearrangement links TRBV18 to TRBJ2-1; 7 bases line up with TRBD1. This CDR3 comprises 13 residues. Germline V gene data show CDR1 as KGHSH and CDR2 as LQKENI. Germline trimming cut 6 bases from V and 4 bases from J; bases unmatched to any gene: 3. The CDR3 DNA follows: TGTGCCAGCTCTGGACAGGAGTACAATGAGCAGTTCTTC. Encoded protein: CASSGQEYNEQFF.

The CDR3 here is CASSSQGAPGTYGYTF. The CDR3 nucleotides read TGTGCCAGCAGTTCACAGGGGGCGCCCGGTACTTATGGCTACACCTTC. The chain combines TRBV2 with TRBJ1-2; 9 bases map to TRBD1. CDR1 and CDR2 from the germline V gene are SNHLY and FYNNEI. This CDR3 is 16 amino acids long. The V gene end was trimmed by 5 bases and the J gene end by 5 bases; junction bases not matched to a gene: 12.

V is TRBV7-9 and J is TRBJ2-5, with 9 bases fitting TRBD1. Trimming cost V 2 bases and J 2 bases; bases outside gene matches: 3. CDR3 length: 15 amino acids. Germline lookup yields CDR1 SEHNR and CDR2 FQNEAQ (reference sequence). In DNA, the CDR3 is TGTGCCAGCAGCTTACGGACAGGGGTTCAAGAGACCCAGTACTTC. It encodes CASSLRTGVQETQYF.

The rearrangement joins TRBV7-9 to TRBJ2-2, with 9 bases lining up with TRBD1. This CDR3 has 16 residues. Trimming removed 5 bases from V and 3 bases from J; junction bases left unmatched: 7. Germline CDR1 and CDR2: SEHNR and FQNEAQ (reference sequence). In nucleotides, the CDR3 is TGTGCCAGCAGCGGGGGACAGGGAATATACACCGGGGAGCTGTTTTTT. Residues: CASSGGQGIYTGELFF.

This clone was seen more than once but under ten times. This chain joins TRBV10-3 and TRBJ2-3, with 7 positions matching TRBD1. Germline V gene lookup returns CDR1 ENHRY and CDR2 SYGVKD. The CDR3 has 17 residues. The V segment lost 1 base and the J segment 4 bases; nucleotides outside the gene matches: 11. The CDR3 DNA sequence: TGTGCCATCAGTGAGTTCAACAGGGGAAGTTTCTCAGATACGCAGTATTTT. Its translation: CAISEFNRGSFSDTQYF.

This clone was counted once. The chain is built from TRBV11-2 and TRBJ2-7, with TRBD1 identical over 8 bases. The CDR3 contains 17 residues. Germline-derived CDR1 and CDR2 are SGHAT and FQNNGV. Trimming at V came to 5 bases and at J to 4 bases, leaving 16 bases not matched to a gene. CDR3 region: CASSPPIGQGRTYEQYF. The DNA of the CDR3 is TGTGCCAGCAGCCCCCCCATCGGACAGGGCCGAACGTACGAGCAGTACTTC.

The gene calls are TRBV28 and TRBJ1-5, with D unresolved. The CDR3 sequence is 16 residues long. V was trimmed by 7 bases and J by 1 base, leaving 17 bases between them. Germline V CDR1 and CDR2: MDHEN, SYDVKM. The CDR3 is CASTPSSGLSNQPQHF. The CDR3 nucleotides are TGTGCCAGCACCCCTTCTTCGGGTCTGAGCAATCAGCCCCAGCATTTT.

V gene TRBV10-1 combines with J gene TRBJ2-5; 9 bases match TRBD2. In germline, CDR1 is WNHNN, CDR2 SYGVQD (reference sequence). The CDR3 totals 16 residues. Unmatched junction bases numbered 9, after V lost 3 bases and J lost 4 bases. CDR3 region: CASSDQIAGAGETQYF. The CDR3 coding sequence is TGCGCCAGCAGTGACCAGATAGCGGGGGCGGGAGAGACCCAGTACTTC.

The chain recombines TRBV6-5 with TRBJ2-7; 11 bases map to TRBD2. Germline V lookup: CDR1 MNHEY, CDR2 SVGAGI. This CDR3 has 16 residues. V shed 4 bases and J 5 bases; nucleotides not matched to a gene: 10. In DNA form, the CDR3 reads TGTGCCAGCAGTTCGAGTAGCGGGAGGGCCTTCAACGAGCAGTACTTC. Its translation: CASSSSSGRAFNEQYF.

This rearrangement joins TRBV6-5 to TRBJ2-1; D remains unclear. The CDR3 spans 16 residues. V dropped 4 bases and J dropped 5 bases, with 18 bases sitting between them. Germline lookup yields CDR1 MNHEY and CDR2 SVGAGI. CDR3 bases: TGTGCCAGCAGTTCCTTAGATGGAGTTGCAAACAATGAGCAGTTCTTC. Translation gives CASSSLDGVANNEQFF.

The V and J genes are TRBV29-1 and TRBJ1-1, with D possibly TRBD1 on 5 matching bases. V was cut by 8 bases and J by 1 base, with 17 bases left in between. Germline V CDR1 and CDR2: SQVTM, ANQGSEA. CDR3 length: 14 residues. As DNA, the CDR3 is TGCAGCTCCCTGTCAGGGTTGAGGAACACTGAAGCTTTCTTT. This gives the protein CSSLSGLRNTEAFF.

V usage is TRBV3-1 (or the pseudogene TRBV3-2) and J usage is TRBJ2-2; unclear D gene. V lost 1 base and J lost 7, with 4 bases in between. This CDR3 contains 12 residues. Germline V gives CDR1 LGHDT, CDR2 YNNKEL (reference sequence). In nucleotides, the CDR3 is TGTGCCAGCAGCCAAGCATTCGGGGAGCTGTTTTTT. This gives the protein CASSQAFGELFF.